This passage covers 27 T cell receptor beta chains from one sample sequenced in a study of T cells in Graves' hyperthyroidism and ophthalmopathy. Researchers amplified the TCR beta CDR3 regions from RNA transcripts. Initially, a first-round RT-PCR of the TCR CDR3 employed the HTBI primer set. From the multiplex PCR reads, TCRdb called clonotypes with MiXCR, one entry per CDR3 protein. The table includes hundreds of thousands of distinct CDR3 sequences, roughly 17% detected once. The sample was blood. The receptors stem from a woman between 18 and 29 years old with Graves' hyperthyroidism.

There are many counts of this clonotype. V and J are TRBV7-9 and TRBJ2-7; D assignment may be TRBD1 or TRBD2 (5 bases each). Germline assignment: CDR1 SEHNR and CDR2 FQNEAQ (reference sequence). The CDR3 extends over 14 amino acids. Trimming stripped 3 bases from V and 7 bases from J, with 16 bases between. The CDR3 DNA follows: TGTGCCAGCAGCTTCGAAACTGGGACGTTAGAGCAGTACTTC. Amino acids: CASSFETGTLEQYF.

In this sample, this clonotype turned up a few times. This sequence joins TRBV30 and TRBJ1-5, with TRBD1 matching over 12 bases. Trimming took 0 bases from V and 7 from J; bases not matched to a gene: 4. The germline V gene encodes CDR1 GTSNPN and CDR2 SVGIG (reference sequence). This CDR3 has 15 residues. For the CDR3, the DNA is TGTGCCTGGAGTGTGGGGACAGGGGGCGGCCAGCCCCAGCATTTT. Translation: CAWSVGTGGGQPQHF.

This clonotype was detected ten times or more. The chain links TRBV7-9 to TRBJ2-1; TRBD2 matches 11 bases. Germline CDR1 reads SEHNR; CDR2 reads FQNEAQ (reference sequence). Trimming took 6 bases from V and 3 from J; bases not matched to a gene: 7. This CDR3 has 16 residues. The CDR3 DNA sequence: TGTGCCAGCAGACAACTAGCGGGAGCCCTCTACAATGAGCAGTTCTTC. Translating it yields CASRQLAGALYNEQFF.

This clonotype was counted ten times or more. The CDR3 is CASSQEAGRRNTQYF. The CDR3 DNA is TGCGCCAGCAGCCAAGAGGCAGGGAGAAGGAATACGCAGTATTTT. The chain carries TRBV4-1 and TRBJ2-3; the D gene could be TRBD1 or TRBD2 (5 bases each). V dropped 0 bases and J dropped 7 bases, with 14 bases sitting between them. Germline-derived CDR1 and CDR2 are MGHRA and YSYEKL. The CDR3 is made up of 15 amino acids.

This clonotype was seen a few times. The rearrangement links TRBV7-9 to TRBJ2-7; 9 positions agree with TRBD2. Losses at the gene ends were 2 bases for V and 5 bases for J; bases not matched to a gene: 7. Germline CDR1 reads SEHNR; CDR2 reads FQNEAQ (reference sequence). The CDR3 runs to 15 residues. The CDR3 sequence: CASSLRAGGPHEQYF. CDR3 DNA sequence: TGTGCCAGCAGCTTAAGGGCGGGAGGGCCCCACGAGCAGTACTTC. Drawing the rest from reference TRBV7-9 and TRBJ2-7, the complete variable domain is DTGVSQNPRHKITKRGQNVTFRCDPISEHNRLYWYRQTLGQGPEFLTYFQNEAQLEKSRLLSDRFSAERPKGSFSTLEIQRTEQGDSAMYLCASSLRAGGPHEQYFGPGTRLTVT.

Worth noting for this clonotype: This sequence may be a read error, since a much larger clone differs from it by one base. The V gene is TRBV12-3 or TRBV12-4, the J gene TRBJ1-4; TRBD1 matches 7 bases. The CDR3 is 13 residues long. This CDR3 reads CASSLRQGGKLSF. Written as DNA, the CDR3 is TGTGCCAGCAGTCTACGACAGGGAGGCAAACTGTCTTTT.

This clonotype occurred a few times. The chain carries TRBV3-1 and TRBJ2-7; D tentatively fits TRBD1 or TRBD2 (5 bases each). The length of the CDR3 is 13 residues. V dropped 4 bases and J dropped 4 bases, with 11 bases sitting between them. Germline assignment: CDR1 LGHDT and CDR2 YNNKEL (reference sequence). The CDR3 loop reads CASSPQGGYEQYF. The CDR3 DNA reads as TGTGCCAGCAGCCCCCAGGGCGGGTACGAGCAGTACTTC.

Notes on this clonotype: A much larger clone sits a single nucleotide away, making a read error possible. The rearrangement uses TRBV7-9 and TRBJ2-5, with D unclear. Germline-derived CDR1 and CDR2 are SEHNR and FQNEAQ (reference sequence). The CDR3 is 12 residues long. Trimming stripped 1 base from V and 4 bases from J, with 4 bases between. CDR3 nucleotides: TGTGCCAGCAGCTTAGAACCAGAGACCCAGTACTTC. Protein: CASSLEPETQYF.

This clonotype was recorded a few times. This chain uses TRBV5-5 with TRBJ1-5; 10 nucleotides match TRBD1. V was clipped by 4 bases and J by 3 bases; unmatched bases: 10. The CDR3 extends over 17 amino acids. CDR1 is SGHKS and CDR2 is YYEKEE in the germline V gene (reference sequence). The CDR3 coding sequence is TGTGCCAGCAGCCTGACAGGGGGCCCCCTACTCAATCAGCCCCAGCATTTT. Translation: CASSLTGGPLLNQPQHF.

This clonotype occurred many times. The rearrangement links TRBV6-5 to TRBJ2-7; no definite D call. The CDR3 sequence is 14 residues long. V dropped 0 bases and J dropped 4 bases, with 10 bases sitting between them. Germline-derived CDR1 and CDR2 are MNHEY and SVGAGI. The CDR3 DNA reads TGTGCCAGCAGTTACTCGACGGCAGCGTACGAGCAGTACTTC. This gives the protein CASSYSTAAYEQYF.

This clonotype was seen at least ten times. This chain links TRBV10-3 with TRBJ2-5; no definite D call. The V gene lost 2 bases and the J gene lost 3 bases, with 13 bases spanning the gap. CDR3 length: 15 residues. Germline V CDR1 and CDR2: ENHRY, SYGVKD. The CDR3 loop reads CAISEPSTDKETQYF. The CDR3 DNA sequence: TGTGCCATCAGTGAGCCTTCCACTGATAAAGAGACCCAGTACTTC.

This clonotype appeared many times. The chain has TRBV2 and TRBJ2-1, with TRBD2 matching over 10 bases. The CDR3 runs to 17 residues. Germline assignment: CDR1 SNHLY and CDR2 FYNNEI. The trim removed 6 bases at V and 3 bases at J, leaving 11 bases unmatched. The CDR3 sequence: CASSLGLAFLLYNEQFF. The CDR3 DNA reads as TGTGCCAGCAGCCTGGGACTAGCGTTTCTCCTCTACAATGAGCAGTTCTTC. Full variable domain (missing parts from reference TRBV2 and TRBJ2-1): EPEVTQTPSHQVTQMGQEVILRCVPISNHLYFYWYRQILGQKVEFLVSFYNNEISEKSEIFDDQFSVERPDGSNFTLKIRSTKLEDSAMYFCASSLGLAFLLYNEQFFGPGTRLTVL.

V usage is TRBV6-2 or TRBV6-3 and J usage is TRBJ2-2; D gene uncertain. V lost 5 bases, J lost 7 bases, and 5 bases lay in between. The CDR3 totals 11 residues. CDR1 is MNHEY and CDR2 is SVGEGT in the germline V gene. The CDR3: CASSVGGELFF. CDR3 DNA: TGTGCCAGCAGTGTGGGCGGGGAGCTGTTTTTT.

The table lists this clonotype with many counts. V gene TRBV7-9 combines with J gene TRBJ2-2; 14 nucleotides match TRBD2. Trimming at V came to 5 bases and at J to 6 bases, leaving 5 bases not matched to a gene. The CDR3 loop spans 16 amino acids. CDR1 and CDR2 from the germline V gene are SEHNR and FQNEAQ (reference sequence). The CDR3 loop is CASSAGLAGAAGELFF. The CDR3 DNA reads as TGTGCCAGCAGCGCGGGACTAGCGGGAGCGGCCGGGGAGCTGTTTTTT. Combining the CDR3 with reference TRBV7-9 and TRBJ2-2 gives the whole variable domain DTGVSQNPRHKITKRGQNVTFRCDPISEHNRLYWYRQTLGQGPEFLTYFQNEAQLEKSRLLSDRFSAERPKGSFSTLEIQRTEQGDSAMYLCASSAGLAGAAGELFFGEGSRLTVL.

This clonotype occurred many times. The rearrangement uses TRBV6-1 and TRBJ1-2; 7 bases fit TRBD1. V trimming: 8 bases; J trimming: 4 bases; junction bases outside the gene matches: 16. Germline V gives CDR1 MNHNS, CDR2 SASEGT. This CDR3 has 16 residues. DNA for the CDR3: TGTGCCAGCGGCCGGGACAGAACCGTTTCTAGCTATGGCTACACCTTC. Its translation: CASGRDRTVSSYGYTF.

Worth noting for this clonotype: A clone one base away is much larger, so this may be a read error. The chain joins TRBV28 to TRBJ2-1, with a tentative D call TRBD2 (5 bases). V was cut by 6 bases and J by 0 bases, with 15 bases left in between. The V gene's germline CDR1 is MDHEN and CDR2 SYDVKM. The CDR3 runs to 16 residues. Here the CDR3 reads CASRVLEASSYNEQFF. CDR3 DNA sequence: TGTGCCAGCAGGGTACTAGAGGCAAGCTCCTACAATGAGCAGTTCTTC.

CDR3 residues: CSARDPGDGGVNTEAFF. Here the CDR3 DNA reads TGCAGTGCTAGAGATCCAGGAGACGGCGGGGTGAACACTGAAGCTTTCTTT. V and J are TRBV20-1 and TRBJ1-1; D call uncertain. The V gene's germline CDR1 is DFQATT and CDR2 SNEGSKA (reference sequence). The CDR3 runs 17 residues. With 0 bases removed from V and 0 bases from J, the gap between germline ends came to 17 bases.

The J gene is TRBJ2-7, the V gene TRBV7-2, with TRBD1 identical over 7 bases. The CDR3 extends over 15 amino acids. The J segment lost 4 bases and the V segment lost 5 bases, leaving 11 bases of the junction unmatched. The germline V gene has CDR1 SGHTA and CDR2 FQGNSA. CDR3 amino acids: CASSKHRDRYYEQYF. DNA for the CDR3: TGTGCCAGCAGCAAACACCGGGACAGATATTACGAGCAGTACTTC. Full variable domain (outside the CDR3, taken from reference TRBV7-2 and TRBJ2-7): GAGVSQSPSNKVTEKGKDVELRCDPISGHTALYWYRQSLGQGLEFLIYFQGNSAPDKSGLPSDRFSAERTGGSVSTLTIQRTQQEDSAVYLCASSKHRDRYYEQYFGPGTRLTVT.

This clonotype was found a few times. The chain carries TRBV14 and TRBJ1-2; the D gene is possibly TRBD1 (5 bases). Per the germline V gene, CDR1 is SGHDN and CDR2 is FVKESK. The CDR3 length is 13 residues. The V end was cut by 2 bases, the J end by 3 bases, with 7 bases between. The CDR3 DNA follows: TGTGCCAGCAGCCAAAGGGACGACTATGGCTACACCTTC. Its translation: CASSQRDDYGYTF.

The chain combines TRBV9 with TRBJ1-4; D is unresolved. Looked up from germline, CDR1 is SGDLS and CDR2 is YYNGEE. The CDR3 is 16 residues long. Trimming left V 1 base short and J 4 bases short, with 14 bases between. The CDR3 DNA is TGTGCCAGCAGCGTAAGGCCCGGCGGCAGTAATGAAAAACTGTTTTTT. It encodes CASSVRPGGSNEKLFF. The full variable domain, its missing parts supplied by reference TRBV9 and TRBJ1-4, is DSGVTQTPKHLITATGQRVTLRCSPRSGDLSVYWYQQSLDQGLQFLIQYYNGEERAKGNILERFSAQQFPDLHSELNLSSLELGDSALYFCASSVRPGGSNEKLFFGSGTQLSVL.

This clonotype was detected a few times. The V gene is TRBV6-9, the J gene TRBJ2-5; D remains ambiguous. The CDR3 covers 13 residues. Germline-derived CDR1 and CDR2 are MNHGY and SVAAGI. V was shortened by 4 bases and J by 0 bases, with 6 bases between the two germline ends. The CDR3 coding sequence is TGTGCCAGCAGTTCGACTTACCAAGAGACCCAGTACTTC. Translated: CASSSTYQETQYF.

V gene TRBV19 combines with J gene TRBJ1-2, with 7 bases matching TRBD1. This CDR3 region has 14 residues. V dropped 7 bases and J dropped 1; count of bases not matched to a gene: 6. Germline V gene sequence: CDR1 LNHDA, CDR2 SQIVND (reference sequence). CDR3 DNA sequence: TGTGCCAGTAACCGGGACAGCGATAACTATGGCTACACCTTC. Residues: CASNRDSDNYGYTF.

The chain has TRBV28 and TRBJ2-5; 13 nucleotides match TRBD2. Germline V gene lookup returns CDR1 MDHEN and CDR2 SYDVKM. The CDR3 has 19 residues. Unmatched junction bases numbered 14, after V lost 3 bases and J lost 4 bases. CDR3 region: CASSFRTSGSTWIRETQYF. CDR3 nucleotide sequence: TGTGCCAGCAGTTTCCGGACTAGCGGGAGTACTTGGATCCGAGAGACCCAGTACTTC.

The chain couples TRBV2 to TRBJ2-6; no clear D. Trimming cost V 4 bases and J 2 bases, with 6 bases left between them. Looked up from germline, CDR1 is SNHLY and CDR2 is FYNNEI. The CDR3 totals 14 residues. The CDR3 DNA sequence: TGTGCCAGCAGTGGACATCCTGGGGCCAACGTCCTGACTTTC. This gives the protein CASSGHPGANVLTF.

In its sample, this clonotype was seen many times. The rearrangement links TRBV11-2 to TRBJ2-5; D is unclear. The CDR3 is made up of 11 amino acids. The V gene's germline CDR1 is SGHAT and CDR2 FQNNGV. V gave up 4 bases and J gave up 4 bases, with 4 bases separating them. CDR3 residues: CASSSLETQYF. Here the CDR3 DNA reads TGTGCCAGCAGCTCCTTAGAGACCCAGTACTTC.

CDR3 sequence (DNA): TGTGCCAGCAGGCCTACTAGCGGGGGGGACCAAGAGACCCAGTACTTC. Residues: CASRPTSGGDQETQYF. V usage is TRBV12-3 or TRBV12-4 and J usage is TRBJ2-5, with 13 bases matching TRBD2. Unmatched junction bases numbered 4, after V lost 6 bases and J lost 0 bases. The CDR3 spans 16 residues.

This clonotype was observed many times. The chain employs TRBV6-1 and TRBJ2-6; no clear D. Per the germline V gene, CDR1 is MNHNS and CDR2 is SASEGT. There are 15 residues in the CDR3. V shed 5 bases and J shed 2 bases, with 10 bases lying between them. The CDR3 region is CASSYFGAGANVLTF. DNA for the CDR3: TGTGCCAGCAGTTATTTTGGGGCTGGGGCCAACGTCCTGACTTTC.